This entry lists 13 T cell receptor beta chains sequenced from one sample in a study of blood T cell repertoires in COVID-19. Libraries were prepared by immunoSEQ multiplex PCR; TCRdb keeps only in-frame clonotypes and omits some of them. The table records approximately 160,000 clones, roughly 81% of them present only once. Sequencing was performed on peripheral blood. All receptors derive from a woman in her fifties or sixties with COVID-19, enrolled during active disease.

The CDR3 here is CASSLSLNTGELFF. The CDR3 DNA reads TGCGCCAGCAGCTTGAGCCTGAACACCGGGGAGCTGTTTTTT. The chain recombines TRBV5-1 with TRBJ2-2; D gene ambiguous. Looked up from germline, CDR1 is SGHRS and CDR2 is YFSETQ. CDR3 length equals 14 residues. V shed 1 base and J shed 1 base, with 5 bases lying between them.

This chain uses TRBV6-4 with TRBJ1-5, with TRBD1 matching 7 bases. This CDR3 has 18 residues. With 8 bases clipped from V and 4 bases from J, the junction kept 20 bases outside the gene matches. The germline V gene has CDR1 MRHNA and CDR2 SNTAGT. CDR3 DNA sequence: TGTGCCAGCTTAAGAAACTTGGACAGGTCAGTGAGGAATCAGCCCCAGCATTTT. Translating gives CASLRNLDRSVRNQPQHF.

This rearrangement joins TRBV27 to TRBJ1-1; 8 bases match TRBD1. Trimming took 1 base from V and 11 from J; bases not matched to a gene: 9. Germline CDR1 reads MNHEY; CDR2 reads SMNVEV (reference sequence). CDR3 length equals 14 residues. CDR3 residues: CASSLYGTGLSAFF. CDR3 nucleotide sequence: TGTGCCAGCAGTTTATATGGGACAGGTCTGTCCGCTTTCTTT.

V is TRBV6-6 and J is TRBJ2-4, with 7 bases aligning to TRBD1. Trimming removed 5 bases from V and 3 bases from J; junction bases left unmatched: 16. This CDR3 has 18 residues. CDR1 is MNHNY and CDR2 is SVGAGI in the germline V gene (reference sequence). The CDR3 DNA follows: TGTGCCAGCAGTCCCCGGGACAGAAGGGGTGTGGGCAAAAACATTCAGTACTTC. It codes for CASSPRDRRGVGKNIQYF.

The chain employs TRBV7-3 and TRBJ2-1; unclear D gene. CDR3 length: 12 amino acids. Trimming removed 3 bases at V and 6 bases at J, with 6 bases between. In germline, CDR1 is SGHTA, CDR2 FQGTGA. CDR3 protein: CASSFNSNEQFF. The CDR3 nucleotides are TGTGCCAGCAGCTTCAACAGCAATGAGCAGTTCTTC.

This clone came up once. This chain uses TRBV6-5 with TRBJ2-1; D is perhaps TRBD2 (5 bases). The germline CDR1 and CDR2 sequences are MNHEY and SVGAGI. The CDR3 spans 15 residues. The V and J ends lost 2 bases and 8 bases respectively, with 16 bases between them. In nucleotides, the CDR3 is TGTGCCAGCAGTTACGACGCTAGCAAGGAGGATGAGCAGTTCTTC. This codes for CASSYDASKEDEQFF.

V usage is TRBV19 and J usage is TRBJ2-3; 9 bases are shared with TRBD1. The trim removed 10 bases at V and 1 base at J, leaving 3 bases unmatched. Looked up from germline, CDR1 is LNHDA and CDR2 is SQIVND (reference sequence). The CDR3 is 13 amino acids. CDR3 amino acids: CAIGDRGTDTQYF. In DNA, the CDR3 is TGTGCCATAGGGGACAGGGGCACAGATACGCAGTATTTT. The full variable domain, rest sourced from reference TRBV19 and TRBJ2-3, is DGGITQSPKYLFRKEGQNVTLSCEQNLNHDAMYWYRQDPGQGLRLIYYSQIVNDFQKGDIAEGYSVSREKKESFPLTVTSAQKNPTAFYLCAIGDRGTDTQYFGPGTRLTVL.

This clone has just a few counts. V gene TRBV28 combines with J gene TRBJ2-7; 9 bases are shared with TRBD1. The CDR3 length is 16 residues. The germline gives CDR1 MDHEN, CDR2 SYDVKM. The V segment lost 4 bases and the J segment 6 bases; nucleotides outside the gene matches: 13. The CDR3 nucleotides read TGTGCCAGCAGTTCCCCCACAGGGGGCGCGTCGGGCGAGCAGTACGTC. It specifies CASSSPTGGASGEQYV.

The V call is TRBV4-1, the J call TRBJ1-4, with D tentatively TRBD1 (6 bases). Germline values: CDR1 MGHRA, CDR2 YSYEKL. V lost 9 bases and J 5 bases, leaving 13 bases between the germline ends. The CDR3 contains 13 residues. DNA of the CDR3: TGCGCCAGTGGACAGTCCGAGAATGAAAAACTGTTTTTT. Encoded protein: CASGQSENEKLFF.

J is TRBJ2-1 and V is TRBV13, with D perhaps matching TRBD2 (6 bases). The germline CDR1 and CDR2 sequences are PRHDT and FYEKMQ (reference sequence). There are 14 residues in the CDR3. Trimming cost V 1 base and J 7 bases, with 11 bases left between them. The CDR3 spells CASSLARGRNEQFF. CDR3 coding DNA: TGTGCCAGCAGCTTAGCCAGAGGGAGGAATGAGCAGTTCTTC.

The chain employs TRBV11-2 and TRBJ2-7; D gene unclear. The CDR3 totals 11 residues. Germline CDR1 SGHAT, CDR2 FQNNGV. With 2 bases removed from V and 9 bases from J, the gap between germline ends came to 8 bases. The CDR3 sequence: CASSLTVVQYF. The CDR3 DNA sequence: TGTGCCAGCAGCTTAACAGTGGTGCAGTACTTC.

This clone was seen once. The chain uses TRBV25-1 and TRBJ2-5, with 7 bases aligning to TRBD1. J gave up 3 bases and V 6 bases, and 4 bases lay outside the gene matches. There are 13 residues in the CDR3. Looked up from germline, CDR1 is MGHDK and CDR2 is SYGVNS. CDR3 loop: CASSEDREETQYF. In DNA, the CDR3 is TGTGCCAGCAGCGAAGACAGGGAAGAGACCCAGTACTTC.

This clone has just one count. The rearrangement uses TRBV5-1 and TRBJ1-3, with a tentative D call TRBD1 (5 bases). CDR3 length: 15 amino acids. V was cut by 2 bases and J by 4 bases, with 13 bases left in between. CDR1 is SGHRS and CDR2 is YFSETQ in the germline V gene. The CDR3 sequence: CASSFGGGVGNTIYF. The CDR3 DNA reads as TGCGCCAGCAGCTTCGGCGGAGGGGTCGGAAACACCATATATTTT.